This T cell receptor (beta chain) was captured in a study of graft-versus-host responses after intestinal transplantation. Study-level points and caveats: Early post-transplant HvG declines showed an association with peak circulating GvH clone levels. Within the allografts of patients who had graft-donor T cell macrochimerism, graft-versus-host to host-versus-graft clonal ratios were high.

This CDR3 has 14 amino acids. V lost 6 bases, J lost 10 bases, and 10 bases stayed unmatched. Germline values: CDR1 SNHLY, CDR2 FYNNEI. Turning to this clone: Its antigen remains unknown.

Sequenced by immunoSEQ multiplex PCR; TCRdb stores in-frame clones only, minus some. The table records about 27,000 clones, around 82% of them present only once. The source was unstimulated CD8+ T cells sorted from spleen or lymph node cells, collected before transplant. The clonotype originates from a human donor who was the organ donor for an intestinal transplant. This chain connects TRBV2 to TRBJ2-1; 9 bases align to TRBD2. The CDR3 is CASRGVAGAYEQFF. The CDR3, as DNA: TGTGCCAGCAGGGGGGTAGCGGGAGCATACGAGCAGTTCTTC.